The 26 T cell receptor beta chains reported below all come from one sample, sequenced in a study of blood T cell repertoires in COVID-19. Assay: immunoSEQ multiplex PCR; the TCRdb copy retains only in-frame clones and omits some. The sample includes 250,000 to 350,000 clones, approximately 86% of them seen just once. The specimen was peripheral blood. The receptors were sampled from a woman between 45 and 65 years old who had recovered from COVID-19.

The chain employs TRBV27 and TRBJ1-2; no reliable D call. Germline lookup yields CDR1 MNHEY and CDR2 SMNVEV (reference sequence). The CDR3 sequence is 13 residues long. V was trimmed by 6 bases and J by 5 bases, leaving 13 bases between them. The CDR3 nucleotides are TGTGCCAGCAGGTCACCCCGGAGGTATGGCTACACCTTC. It translates to CASRSPRRYGYTF.

The J gene is TRBJ2-7, the V gene TRBV28, with 11 bases fitting TRBD1. Germline loops: CDR1 MDHEN, CDR2 SYDVKM. V lost 5 bases and J lost 5; bases outside the gene matches: 8. The CDR3 is 15 amino acids. CDR3 DNA: TGTGCCAGCAGTCCGGGACAGGGGGGCGTCCACGAGCAGTACTTC. It is translated as CASSPGQGGVHEQYF.

V usage is TRBV28 and J usage is TRBJ2-7; 7 bases match TRBD2. Trimming at V came to 6 bases and at J to 5 bases, leaving 13 bases not matched to a gene. This CDR3 has 15 amino acids. The germline CDR1 and CDR2 sequences are MDHEN and SYDVKM. This CDR3 reads CASSVAGENDHEQYF. Here the CDR3 DNA reads TGTGCCAGCAGCGTGGCGGGAGAGAACGACCACGAGCAGTACTTC.

As concerns this clone: Germline and junction disagree at one end, which may indicate a read error. The CDR3 spells CASSPLRLAGVLETQYF. DNA for the CDR3: TGTGCTAGCAGCCCACTCCGACTAGCGGGGGTTCTGGAGACCCAGTACTTC. The J gene is TRBJ2-5, the V gene TRBV7-7, with 12 bases fitting TRBD2. Germline V CDR1 and CDR2: SSHAT, FNYEAQ (reference sequence). The CDR3 length is 17 residues.

The rearrangement uses TRBV28 and TRBJ1-5; no clear D. This CDR3 spans 13 amino acids. The germline V and J ends were trimmed by 8 bases and 6 bases, with 14 bases remaining between them. Germline V CDR1 and CDR2: MDHEN, SYDVKM. This chain's CDR3 is CASRTSRSQPQHF. The CDR3 DNA reads as TGTGCCAGCCGGACTTCGAGGAGTCAGCCCCAGCATTTT. Full variable domain (remainder filled in from reference TRBV28 and TRBJ1-5): DVKVTQSSRYLVKRTGEKVFLECVQDMDHENMFWYRQDPGLGLRLIYFSYDVKMKEKGDIPEGYSVSREKKERFSLILESASTNQTSMYLCASRTSRSQPQHFGDGTRLSIL.

V and J are TRBV5-8 and TRBJ2-5, with D unclear. V lost 0 bases to trimming and J lost 2 bases, with 5 bases between them. Germline values: CDR1 SGHTS, CDR2 YDEGEE. The CDR3 is 13 amino acids. The CDR3 loop is CASSLARQETQYF. CDR3 nucleotides: TGTGCCAGCAGCTTGGCCAGGCAAGAGACCCAGTACTTC.

The chain is built from TRBV6-5 and TRBJ2-1; D ambiguous. The CDR3 spans 11 residues. The V end lost 7 bases, the J end lost 7 bases, and 8 bases lay between the germline ends. In germline, CDR1 is MNHEY, CDR2 SVGAGI. The CDR3 DNA follows: TGTGCCAGCATATGGGCTAATGAGCAGTTCTTC. As protein: CASIWANEQFF.

The V call is TRBV6-5, the J call TRBJ2-1, with 9 bases lining up with TRBD2. The CDR3 runs to 13 residues. The V segment lost 7 bases and the J segment 4 bases; nucleotides outside the gene matches: 2. The germline gives CDR1 MNHEY, CDR2 SVGAGI. The CDR3 reads CASKLAGYNEQFF. The CDR3 nucleotides read TGTGCCAGCAAACTAGCGGGTTACAATGAGCAGTTCTTC.

This chain's CDR3 is CASSLGTGLEDGYTF. In DNA, the CDR3 is TGTGCCAGCAGCTTGGGGACAGGGCTGGAGGATGGCTACACCTTC. The V gene is TRBV7-3, the J gene TRBJ1-2; 9 nucleotides agree with TRBD1. This CDR3 has 15 amino acids. Per germline, CDR1 SGHTA and CDR2 FQGTGA. The ends lost 3 bases at V and 6 bases at J; junction bases unmatched: 8.

The chain has TRBV2 and TRBJ2-7; the match to TRBD2 covers 7 bases. Losses at the gene ends were 6 bases for V and 2 bases for J; bases not matched to a gene: 10. The CDR3 is 15 amino acids. The germline gives CDR1 SNHLY, CDR2 FYNNEI. The CDR3 coding sequence is TGTGCCAGCAGGAGGCGGGCGGGAGCCACCTACGAGCAGTACTTC. It is translated as CASRRRAGATYEQYF.

The genes are TRBV28 and TRBJ1-2; unclear D gene. The germline V gene encodes CDR1 MDHEN and CDR2 SYDVKM. CDR3 length: 12 amino acids. The V end lost 4 bases, the J end lost 4 bases, and 7 bases lay between the germline ends. The chain's CDR3 is CASSSNTYGYTF. The CDR3 bases are TGTGCCAGCAGTTCCAACACCTATGGCTACACCTTC.

This clone was found once. The genes are TRBV19 and TRBJ1-5; 8 bases map to TRBD1. Germline CDR1 LNHDA, CDR2 SQIVND (reference sequence). Trimming at V came to 3 bases and at J to 0 bases, leaving 7 bases not matched to a gene. The length of the CDR3 is 17 residues. CDR3 sequence reads: CASSMPPGQDSNQPQHF. Written as DNA, the CDR3 is TGTGCCAGTAGTATGCCTCCGGGACAGGATAGCAATCAGCCCCAGCATTTT.

The chain combines TRBV29-1 with TRBJ1-1; D is undetermined. Germline values: CDR1 SQVTM, CDR2 ANQGSEA. The CDR3 loop spans 12 amino acids. With 6 bases removed from V and 3 bases from J, the gap between germline ends came to 11 bases. This CDR3 is CSVLAEDTEAFF. CDR3 nucleotide sequence: TGCAGCGTACTGGCAGAGGACACTGAAGCTTTCTTT.

The rearrangement uses TRBV11-2 and TRBJ1-2; 9 bases align to TRBD1. After removal of 5 bases from V and 4 bases from J, the junction contained 5 bases not matched to a gene. Germline assignment: CDR1 SGHAT and CDR2 FQNNGV. The CDR3 extends over 14 amino acids. Here the CDR3 reads CASSPRTGAYGYTF. CDR3 sequence (DNA): TGTGCCAGCAGCCCAAGGACAGGGGCCTATGGCTACACCTTC.

The J gene is TRBJ1-1, the V gene TRBV5-5, with TRBD1 matching 9 bases. The CDR3 totals 15 residues. V shed 5 bases and J 1 base; nucleotides not matched to a gene: 6. From germline, CDR1 is SGHKS and CDR2 YYEKEE (reference sequence). CDR3 protein: CASSLWTGANTEAFF. CDR3 DNA: TGTGCCAGCAGTTTGTGGACAGGGGCGAACACTGAAGCTTTCTTT.

The rearrangement links TRBV19 to TRBJ2-1, with a tentative D call TRBD2 (6 bases). Looked up from germline, CDR1 is LNHDA and CDR2 is SQIVND (reference sequence). The CDR3 runs 15 residues. The V gene lost 5 bases and the J gene lost 4 bases, with 15 bases spanning the gap. The CDR3: CASSVSGGPYNEQFF. CDR3 nucleotides: TGTGCCAGTAGTGTTAGCGGAGGTCCTTACAATGAGCAGTTCTTC.

The chain employs TRBV7-3 and TRBJ2-1, with D perhaps TRBD2 (5 bases). The CDR3 spans 17 residues. CDR1 is SGHTA, CDR2 FQGTGA, per germline. V dropped 1 base and J dropped 8 bases, with 21 bases sitting between them. CDR3 sequence reads: CASSLIYEGLETHEQFF. The CDR3 region has the DNA TGTGCCAGCAGCTTAATTTACGAGGGCCTAGAAACACATGAGCAGTTCTTC.

V is TRBV5-1 and J is TRBJ2-7; no clear D gene. The length of the CDR3 is 14 residues. The V end was cut by 0 bases, the J end by 2 bases, with 9 bases between. Germline assignment: CDR1 SGHRS and CDR2 YFSETQ. The CDR3 DNA follows: TGCGCCAGCAGCTTGGGACTGAACACCTACGAGCAGTACTTC. This sequence encodes CASSLGLNTYEQYF.

This rearrangement joins TRBV5-6 to TRBJ1-6; D ambiguous. Looked up from germline, CDR1 is SGHDT and CDR2 is YYEEEE. The CDR3 length is 17 residues. V lost 4 bases and J 10 bases, leaving 24 bases between the germline ends. The CDR3 DNA reads TGTGCCAGCAGCCCGGGGTCCGGGGTAATTTTGGGATCACCCCTCCACTTT. Protein product: CASSPGSGVILGSPLHF.

This chain connects TRBV27 to TRBJ1-6, with TRBD1 matching 9 bases. The CDR3 has 13 residues. The V gene's germline CDR1 is MNHEY and CDR2 SMNVEV (reference sequence). Trimming at V came to 5 bases and at J to 10 bases, leaving 3 bases not matched to a gene. The CDR3 coding sequence is TGTGCCAGCAGTCCGACAGGGGGGTCACCCCTCCACTTT. Residues: CASSPTGGSPLHF.

The V and J genes are TRBV30 and TRBJ1-5; no firm D call. CDR3 length: 17 residues. V lost 2 bases and J 0 bases, leaving 17 bases between the germline ends. Germline CDR1 reads GTSNPN; CDR2 reads SVGIG (reference sequence). CDR3 in DNA: TGTGCCTGGAGTAGGGAGGGCGCTCCTTATAGCAATCAGCCCCAGCATTTT. Encoded protein: CAWSREGAPYSNQPQHF.

This clone was seen once. The chain couples TRBV6-2 or TRBV6-3 to TRBJ2-7, with TRBD1 matching 9 bases. CDR3 length equals 14 residues. CDR1 is MNHEY and CDR2 is SVGEGT in the germline V gene. V trimming: 6 bases; J trimming: 4 bases; junction bases outside the gene matches: 7. The CDR3 reads CASSPGQGRYEQYF. In nucleotides, the CDR3 is TGTGCCAGCAGCCCCGGACAGGGGCGTTACGAGCAGTACTTC.

V is TRBV5-1 and J is TRBJ1-1; 8 bases are a match to TRBD1. V was pared by 4 bases and J by 4 bases, with 6 bases of the junction left unmatched. Germline V gene lookup returns CDR1 SGHRS and CDR2 YFSETQ. The CDR3 spans 14 residues. The CDR3 region is CASSPFTGGTEAFF. CDR3 bases: TGCGCCAGCAGCCCCTTCACAGGGGGCACTGAAGCTTTCTTT.

The chain carries TRBV27 and TRBJ2-1; TRBD2 aligns across 15 bases. The V gene end was trimmed by 3 bases and the J gene end by 9 bases; junction bases not matched to a gene: 9. The germline V gene encodes CDR1 MNHEY and CDR2 SMNVEV (reference sequence). The CDR3 length is 17 residues. The DNA for the CDR3 is TGTGCCAGCAGTTTGGGAACGAGGGGACTAGCGGGAGGTGAGCAGTTCTTC. This codes for CASSLGTRGLAGGEQFF.

The sample holds a few counts of this clone. The chain couples TRBV10-3 to TRBJ2-5; 7 nucleotides match TRBD2. The V segment lost 7 bases and the J segment 7 bases; nucleotides outside the gene matches: 9. The CDR3 has 13 residues. The germline gives CDR1 ENHRY, CDR2 SYGVKD. The CDR3 loop reads CAITQGGRGTQYF. In DNA form, the CDR3 reads TGTGCCATCACTCAAGGAGGGAGGGGGACCCAGTACTTC.

The V and J genes are TRBV5-5 and TRBJ1-2, with 7 bases that match TRBD1. The CDR3 totals 15 residues. Germline CDR1 and CDR2: SGHKS and YYEKEE (reference sequence). V gave up 5 bases and J gave up 2 bases; unmatched junction bases: 9. DNA for the CDR3: TGTGCCAGCAGTTTTAGACAGGGCCACAACTATGGCTACACCTTC. Its protein is CASSFRQGHNYGYTF.